This record concerns one T cell receptor beta chain sequence. Its matching antigen is unknown. This sample was included in a study of human T cells and chemical hapten exposure. Time point meaning: healthy volunteer bleed at 6 weeks. The study extracted total RNA from unfractionated whole blood. From germline, CDR1 is SGHRS and CDR2 YFSETQ. The CDR3 has 15 amino acids. The J segment lost 5 bases and the V segment lost 0 bases, leaving 4 bases of the junction unmatched. Study-level findings and limits: TCRs whose frequency exceeded 1 in 1000 remained the same following DPC sensitization.

Unique molecular identifiers were affixed to discrete cDNA molecules within the library. Via MiXCR, TCRdb re-called the RACE reads, giving one row per CDR3 protein. The data hold about 37,000 distinct CDR3 sequences, with roughly 5.5% observed a single time. This clonotype originated in a human donor in good health. Some clones in this sample may be carry-over from other donors' samples. Source material: whole blood. The genes are TRBV5-1 and TRBJ1-4; 7 bases line up with TRBD1. The CDR3 sequence is CASSLDRGTNEKLFF. DNA of the CDR3: TGCGCCAGCAGCTTGGACAGGGGTACGAATGAAAAACTGTTTTTT.